This T cell receptor (beta chain) was retrieved from a study of identical twins. After removal of 1 base from V and 5 bases from J, the junction contained 2 bases not matched to a gene. The CDR3 contains 14 residues. This clonotype was recorded many times. Its antigen is still unknown. TCRdb reprocessed the 5' RACE reads with MiXCR, giving one entry per CDR3 protein. The sample carries approximately 680,000 distinct CDR3 sequences, roughly 6.6% recorded once. Whole-study results and caveats: Within cord blood, abundant beta clonotypes carried fewer insertions, but memory repertoires showed no such trend. Out-of-frame alpha sequences shared by twins were enriched for low generation probability. Analyses based on zero insertions could be partly confounded by invariant MAIT and iNKT cells.

The same data also contributed to another study, on yellow fever vaccine responses in identical twins.

The specimen was PBMCs. This receptor was identified in a woman under 30 in good health. J is TRBJ2-1 and V is TRBV12-3 or TRBV12-4; 7 bases align to TRBD1. CDR3 nucleotides: TGTGCCAGCAGTTTAGGGACAGGTAACAATGAGCAGTTCTTC. Translating it yields CASSLGTGNNEQFF.